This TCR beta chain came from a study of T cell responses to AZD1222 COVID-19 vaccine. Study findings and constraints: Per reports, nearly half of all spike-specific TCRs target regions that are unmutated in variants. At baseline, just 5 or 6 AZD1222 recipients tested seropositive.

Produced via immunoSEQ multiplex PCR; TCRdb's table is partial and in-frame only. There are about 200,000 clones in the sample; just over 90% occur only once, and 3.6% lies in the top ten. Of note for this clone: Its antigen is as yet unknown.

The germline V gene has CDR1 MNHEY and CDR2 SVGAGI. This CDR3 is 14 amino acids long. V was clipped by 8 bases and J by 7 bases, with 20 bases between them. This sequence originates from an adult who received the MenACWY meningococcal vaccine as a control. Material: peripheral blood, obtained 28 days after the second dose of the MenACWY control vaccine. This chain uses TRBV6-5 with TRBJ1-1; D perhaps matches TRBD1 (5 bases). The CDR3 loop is CASGGVDGTVEAFF. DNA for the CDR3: TGTGCCAGCGGCGGAGTGGATGGGACGGTTGAAGCTTTCTTT.